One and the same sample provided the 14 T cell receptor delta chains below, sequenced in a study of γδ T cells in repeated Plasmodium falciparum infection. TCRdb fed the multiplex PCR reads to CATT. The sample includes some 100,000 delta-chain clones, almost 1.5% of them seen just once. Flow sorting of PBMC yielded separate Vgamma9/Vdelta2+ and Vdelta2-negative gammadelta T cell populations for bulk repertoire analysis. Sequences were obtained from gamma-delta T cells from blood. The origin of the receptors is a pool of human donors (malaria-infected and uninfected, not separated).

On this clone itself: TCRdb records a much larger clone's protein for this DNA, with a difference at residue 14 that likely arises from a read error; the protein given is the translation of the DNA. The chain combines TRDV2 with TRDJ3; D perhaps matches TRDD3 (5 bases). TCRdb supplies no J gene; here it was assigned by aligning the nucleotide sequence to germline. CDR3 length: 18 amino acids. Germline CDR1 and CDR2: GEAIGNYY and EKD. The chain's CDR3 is CACDPTGRRSWDTQQMFF. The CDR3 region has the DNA TGTGCCTGTGACCCGACTGGTCGACGATCCTGGGACACCCAACAGATGTTTTTC.

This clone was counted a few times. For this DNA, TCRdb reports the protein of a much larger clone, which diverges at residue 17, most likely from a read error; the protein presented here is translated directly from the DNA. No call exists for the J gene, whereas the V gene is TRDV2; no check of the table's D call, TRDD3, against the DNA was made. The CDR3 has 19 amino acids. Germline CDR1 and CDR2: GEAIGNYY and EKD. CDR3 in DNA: TGTGCCTGTGACACCGTACTGGGGATAAACACGGTCACAACCGATAAACCCATCTTT. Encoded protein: CACDTVLGINTVTTDKPIF.

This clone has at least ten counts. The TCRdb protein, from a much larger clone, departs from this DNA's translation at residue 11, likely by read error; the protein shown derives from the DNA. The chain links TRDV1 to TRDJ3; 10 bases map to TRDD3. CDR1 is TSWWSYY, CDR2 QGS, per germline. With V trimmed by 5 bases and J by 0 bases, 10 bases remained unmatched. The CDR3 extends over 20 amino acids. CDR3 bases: TGTGCTCTTGGGAAGGGAGTACTGGGGGATTGCTCCTGGGACACCCGACAGATGTTTTTC. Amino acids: CALGKGVLGDCSWDTRQMFF.

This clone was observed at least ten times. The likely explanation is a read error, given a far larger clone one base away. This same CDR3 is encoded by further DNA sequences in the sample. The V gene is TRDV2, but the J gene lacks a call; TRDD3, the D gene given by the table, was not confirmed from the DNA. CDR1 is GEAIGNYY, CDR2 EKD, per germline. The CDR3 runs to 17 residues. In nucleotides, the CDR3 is TGTGCCTGTGACACCGGGATACGCTCCTGGGACACCCGACAGATGTTCTTC. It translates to CACDTGIRSWDTRQMFF.

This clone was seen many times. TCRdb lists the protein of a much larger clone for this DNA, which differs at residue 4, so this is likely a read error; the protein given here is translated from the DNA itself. The CDR3 region has the DNA TGTGCCTGTGGCACCGTGGGGGATAGGGCCGATAAACTCATCTTT. Residues: CACGTVGDRADKLIF. This chain connects TRDV2 to TRDJ1, with TRDD3 matching over 9 bases. In the absence of a J gene in TCRdb, the DNA was matched to germline to assign it here. This CDR3 has 15 residues. Germline V gene sequence: CDR1 GEAIGNYY, CDR2 EKD.

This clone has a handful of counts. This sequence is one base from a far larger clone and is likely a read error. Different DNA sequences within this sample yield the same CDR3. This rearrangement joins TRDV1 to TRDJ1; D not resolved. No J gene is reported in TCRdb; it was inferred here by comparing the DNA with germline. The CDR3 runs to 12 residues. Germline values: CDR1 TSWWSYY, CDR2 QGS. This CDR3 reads CALGAYTDKLIF. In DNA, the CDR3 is TGTGCTCTCGGGGCTTACACCGATAAACTCATCTTT.

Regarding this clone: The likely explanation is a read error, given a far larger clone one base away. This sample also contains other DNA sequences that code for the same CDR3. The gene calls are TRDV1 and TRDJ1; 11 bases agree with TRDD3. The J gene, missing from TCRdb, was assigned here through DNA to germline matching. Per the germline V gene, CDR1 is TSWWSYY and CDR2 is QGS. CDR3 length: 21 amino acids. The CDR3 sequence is CALGEPAPHWGIMRNTDKLIF. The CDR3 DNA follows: TGTGCCCTTGGGGAACCTGCGCCCCACTGGGGGATAATGCGCAACACCGATAAACTCATCTTT.

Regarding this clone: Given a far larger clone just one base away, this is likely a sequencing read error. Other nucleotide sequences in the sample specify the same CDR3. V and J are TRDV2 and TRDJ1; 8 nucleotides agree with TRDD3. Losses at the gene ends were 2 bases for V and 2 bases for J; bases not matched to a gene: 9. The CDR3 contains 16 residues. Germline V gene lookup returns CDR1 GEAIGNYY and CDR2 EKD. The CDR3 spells CACDRLGGSYTDKLIF. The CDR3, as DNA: TGTGCCTGTGACAGACTGGGGGGTTCGTATACCGATAAACTCATCTTT.

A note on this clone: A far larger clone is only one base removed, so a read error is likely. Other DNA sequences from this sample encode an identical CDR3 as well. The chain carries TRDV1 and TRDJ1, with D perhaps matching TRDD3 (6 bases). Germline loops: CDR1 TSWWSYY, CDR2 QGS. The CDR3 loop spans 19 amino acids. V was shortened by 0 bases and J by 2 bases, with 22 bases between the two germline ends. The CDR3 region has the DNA TGTGCTCTTGGGGAACTATGGCCAAATTCGGGGGGAGGAACCGATAAACTCATCTTT. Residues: CALGELWPNSGGGTDKLIF.

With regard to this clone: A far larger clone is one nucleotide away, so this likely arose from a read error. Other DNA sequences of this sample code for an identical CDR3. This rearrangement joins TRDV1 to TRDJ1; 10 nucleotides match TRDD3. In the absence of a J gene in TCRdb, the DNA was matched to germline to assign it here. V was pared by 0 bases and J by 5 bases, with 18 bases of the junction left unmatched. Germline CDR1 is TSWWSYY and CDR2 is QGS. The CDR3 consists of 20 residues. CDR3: CALGELFLGGYVWGTDKLIF. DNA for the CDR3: TGTGCTCTTGGGGAACTTTTCCTCGGGGGATACGTGTGGGGCACTGATAAACTCATCTTT.

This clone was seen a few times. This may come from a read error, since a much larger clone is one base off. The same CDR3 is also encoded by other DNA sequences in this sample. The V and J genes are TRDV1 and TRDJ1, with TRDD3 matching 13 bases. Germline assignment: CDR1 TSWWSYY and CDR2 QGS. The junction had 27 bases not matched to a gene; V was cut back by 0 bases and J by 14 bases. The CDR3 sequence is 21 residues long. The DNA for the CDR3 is TGTGCTCTTGGGGAACTCAAAGGGTACTGGGGGATACGAAATAGAGCCGATAAGCTAATCTTT. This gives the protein CALGELKGYWGIRNRADKLIF.

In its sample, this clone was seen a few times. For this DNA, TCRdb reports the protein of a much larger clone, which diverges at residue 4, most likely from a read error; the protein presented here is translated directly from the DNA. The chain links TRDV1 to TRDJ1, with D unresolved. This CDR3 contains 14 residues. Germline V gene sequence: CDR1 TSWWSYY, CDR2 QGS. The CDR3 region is CALEELTWTDKLIF. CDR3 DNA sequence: TGTGCTCTTGAGGAACTGACATGGACCGATAAACTCATCTTT.

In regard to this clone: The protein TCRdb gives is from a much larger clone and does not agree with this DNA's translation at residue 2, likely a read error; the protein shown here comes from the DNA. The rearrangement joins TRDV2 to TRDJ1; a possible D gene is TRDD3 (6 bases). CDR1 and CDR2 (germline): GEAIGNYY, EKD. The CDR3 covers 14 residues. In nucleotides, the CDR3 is TGTTCCTGTGACTCACTGGGACTCACCGATAAACTCATCTTT. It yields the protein CSCDSLGLTDKLIF.

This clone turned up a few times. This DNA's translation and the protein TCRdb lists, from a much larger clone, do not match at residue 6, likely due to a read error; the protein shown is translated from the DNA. This CDR3 reads CACDKRYHSTDKLIF. The DNA of the CDR3 is TGTGCCTGTGACAAGAGATACCATTCCACCGATAAACTCATCTTT. J is TRDJ1 and V is TRDV2, with a weak D call TRDD3 (5 bases). Germline V gives CDR1 GEAIGNYY, CDR2 EKD. This CDR3 region has 15 residues. Trimming shortened V by 2 bases and J by 1 base, and 13 bases separated the two germline ends.